What follows are 30 T cell receptor beta chains derived from one specimen sequenced in a study of control samples from healthy donors and cancer patients (dated by TCRdb to the early 2020s). Libraries were built with the immunoSEQ multiplex PCR assay. The table was pulled from immuneACCESS by TCRdb, which kept in-frame rearrangements only. Such tables lose some clones; where checked, under half of the loss comes from unresolved V genes, and the rest has no known cause. This sample is represented by about 160,000 clones; approximately 90% of them were singletons. The top ten clonotypes cover 0.55% to 0.7% of the sample. The sequenced material came from blood. The receptors were gathered from a woman in her twenties or thirties in good health.

This chain uses TRBV5-1 with TRBJ2-7, with a tentative D call TRBD1 (5 bases). CDR3 length equals 15 residues. Germline CDR1 is SGHRS and CDR2 is YFSETQ. Trimming took 5 bases from V and 4 from J, leaving 19 bases between them. The CDR3 DNA sequence: TGCGCCAGCAGTTCCCCAGGGCTCGGGTGGTACGAGCAGTACTTC. It codes for CASSSPGLGWYEQYF.

The chain is built from TRBV6-5 and TRBJ2-7; D may be TRBD2 (6 bases). Germline CDR1 MNHEY, CDR2 SVGAGI. This CDR3 is built from 13 residues. Trimming pared 4 bases from V and 6 bases from J, leaving 13 bases between. In DNA, the CDR3 is TGTGCCAGCAGTTCCTCCGTCGGGGGCGAGCAGTACTTC. This codes for CASSSSVGGEQYF.

The V call is TRBV7-2, the J call TRBJ2-7, with TRBD2 identical over 7 bases. The length of the CDR3 is 15 residues. V dropped 2 bases and J dropped 2; count of bases not matched to a gene: 6. The germline gives CDR1 SGHTA, CDR2 FQGNSA. CDR3 in amino acids: CASSLFPGGTYEQYF. CDR3 coding DNA: TGTGCCAGCAGCTTATTCCCGGGAGGAACCTACGAGCAGTACTTC.

V gene TRBV7-9 combines with J gene TRBJ2-6; D ambiguous. V shed 6 bases and J shed 0 bases, with 12 bases lying between them. CDR1 and CDR2 from the germline V gene are SEHNR and FQNEAQ (reference sequence). This CDR3 region has 16 residues. DNA of the CDR3: TGTGCCAGCAGGAGTACCTCCGACTCTGGGGCCAACGTCCTGACTTTC. This encodes CASRSTSDSGANVLTF.

V and J are TRBV24-1 and TRBJ2-7; the match to TRBD2 covers 11 bases. Germline assignment: CDR1 KGHDR and CDR2 SFDVKD. Losses at the gene ends were 7 bases for V and 2 bases for J; bases not matched to a gene: 12. The CDR3 covers 17 residues. Written as DNA, the CDR3 is TGTGCCACCAGCTGGGGTCTAGCGGGAGGCTTCGCCTACGAGCAGTACTTC. Amino acid sequence: CATSWGLAGGFAYEQYF.

This clone was seen a single time. The CDR3: CASSQTGTATDTQYF. The CDR3 DNA is TGCGCCAGCAGCCAAACCGGGACAGCGACAGATACGCAGTATTTT. The chain has TRBV5-1 and TRBJ2-3; 7 nucleotides align to TRBD1. V lost 4 bases and J lost 3; bases outside the gene matches: 8. The CDR3 consists of 15 residues. CDR1 is SGHRS and CDR2 is YFSETQ in the germline V gene.

The chain links TRBV9 to TRBJ1-3; 8 bases align to TRBD1. The trim removed 0 bases at V and 2 bases at J, leaving 4 bases unmatched. Germline assignment: CDR1 SGDLS and CDR2 YYNGEE. The CDR3 length is 16 residues. CDR3 nucleotides: TGTGCCAGCAGCGTAGCCGTGACAGGGGCTGGAAACACCATATATTTT. Its translation is CASSVAVTGAGNTIYF.

This sequence joins TRBV12-3 or TRBV12-4 and TRBJ2-7, with unresolved D. Trimming pared 3 bases from V and 3 bases from J, leaving 9 bases between. This CDR3 contains 13 residues. CDR3 in amino acids: CASSFGQSYEQYF. CDR3 in DNA: TGTGCCAGCAGTTTTGGTCAGAGCTACGAGCAGTACTTC.

The chain is built from TRBV7-9 and TRBJ1-1, with D possibly TRBD1 on 6 matching bases. V shed 5 bases and J shed 3 bases, with 13 bases lying between them. The CDR3 sequence is 14 residues long. Germline V gene data show CDR1 as SEHNR and CDR2 as FQNEAQ (reference sequence). The CDR3 protein is CASSVQGTDTEAFF. CDR3 coding DNA: TGTGCCAGCAGCGTACAGGGAACCGACACTGAAGCTTTCTTT. Combining the CDR3 with reference TRBV7-9 and TRBJ1-1 gives the whole variable domain DTGVSQNPRHKITKRGQNVTFRCDPISEHNRLYWYRQTLGQGPEFLTYFQNEAQLEKSRLLSDRFSAERPKGSFSTLEIQRTEQGDSAMYLCASSVQGTDTEAFFGQGTRLTVV.

This chain connects TRBV6-6 to TRBJ1-5; the match to TRBD1 covers 7 bases. Looked up from germline, CDR1 is MNHNY and CDR2 is SVGAGI (reference sequence). J lost 3 bases, V lost 5 bases, and 7 bases had no gene match. This CDR3 has 15 residues. Written as DNA, the CDR3 is TGTGCCAGCAGTCCTCCGACAGGGAACAATCAGCCCCAGCATTTT. It codes for CASSPPTGNNQPQHF.

A single count supports this clone. The J gene is TRBJ2-3, the V gene TRBV2; tentative D call: TRBD2 (6 bases). The V end was cut by 8 bases, the J end by 2 bases, with 20 bases between. The CDR3 is 16 residues long. The germline CDR1 and CDR2 sequences are SNHLY and FYNNEI. CDR3 sequence: CASGGNPTWYTDTQYF. CDR3 bases: TGTGCCAGCGGGGGGAACCCGACCTGGTACACAGATACGCAGTATTTT. Full variable domain (missing parts from reference TRBV2 and TRBJ2-3): EPEVTQTPSHQVTQMGQEVILRCVPISNHLYFYWYRQILGQKVEFLVSFYNNEISEKSEIFDDQFSVERPDGSNFTLKIRSTKLEDSAMYFCASGGNPTWYTDTQYFGPGTRLTVL.

This chain joins TRBV19 and TRBJ2-1; D ambiguous. V lost 5 bases to trimming and J lost 7 bases, with 12 bases between them. The germline V gene encodes CDR1 LNHDA and CDR2 SQIVND (reference sequence). The length of the CDR3 is 13 residues. The CDR3 DNA is TGTGCCAGTAGTTTCCCAACGGCTAATGAGCAGTTCTTC. Residues: CASSFPTANEQFF.

The chain links TRBV30 to TRBJ2-7; D possibly corresponds to TRBD1 (6 bases). Looked up from germline, CDR1 is GTSNPN and CDR2 is SVGIG (reference sequence). V dropped 5 bases and J dropped 0 bases, with 11 bases sitting between them. This CDR3 is 13 amino acids long. CDR3 loop: CAWVRQDSYEQYF. The DNA of the CDR3 is TGTGCCTGGGTTCGACAGGACTCCTACGAGCAGTACTTC.

The CDR3 bases are TGTGCCAGCAGCTCCGGGACAGGGGGACAGACCCAGTACTTC. Translating gives CASSSGTGGQTQYF. The genes are TRBV11-2 and TRBJ2-5; TRBD1 aligns across 11 bases. Trimming removed 4 bases from V and 6 bases from J; junction bases left unmatched: 4. This CDR3 has 14 amino acids. Germline CDR1 reads SGHAT; CDR2 reads FQNNGV.

The genes are TRBV30 and TRBJ2-2, with 7 nucleotides matching TRBD2. The germline V gene encodes CDR1 GTSNPN and CDR2 SVGIG (reference sequence). The CDR3 covers 13 residues. V shed 3 bases, J shed 7 bases, and the junction held 5 bases outside the gene matches. Here the CDR3 DNA reads TGTGCCTGGAGGCGGGAGAATATCGGGGAGCTGTTTTTT. It specifies CAWRRENIGELFF.

The DNA of the CDR3 is TGTGCCAGCAAAGCGGGAGGCTCCTACGAGCAGTACTTC. It translates to CASKAGGSYEQYF. This chain links TRBV28 with TRBJ2-7; 9 bases map to TRBD2. Germline lookup yields CDR1 MDHEN and CDR2 SYDVKM. Trimming at V came to 7 bases and at J to 0 bases, leaving 1 base not matched to a gene. The CDR3 runs 13 residues.

The chain is built from TRBV28 and TRBJ1-1; TRBD1 aligns across 8 bases. The trim removed 6 bases at V and 7 bases at J, leaving 7 bases unmatched. CDR1 is MDHEN, CDR2 SYDVKM, per germline. The CDR3 is 13 amino acids. The CDR3 protein is CASRTGDYFEAFF. The CDR3 DNA follows: TGTGCCAGCAGGACAGGGGATTACTTTGAAGCTTTCTTT.

A single count supports this clone. The rearrangement links TRBV27 to TRBJ1-4; possible D gene TRBD1, 5 bases. V gave up 4 bases and J gave up 11 bases, with 14 bases separating them. CDR3 length equals 13 residues. Germline V gives CDR1 MNHEY, CDR2 SMNVEV (reference sequence). As DNA, the CDR3 is TGTGCCAGCAGTTCCAAACCCGGGGGGAAACTGTTTTTT. Translated, it gives CASSSKPGGKLFF.

The genes are TRBV12-3 or TRBV12-4 and TRBJ1-2, with 9 bases fitting TRBD1. The V segment lost 6 bases and the J segment 5 bases; nucleotides outside the gene matches: 1. CDR3 length equals 12 residues. CDR3 region: CASRDRGYGYTF. The DNA for the CDR3 is TGTGCCAGCAGGGACAGGGGATATGGCTACACCTTC.

The chain combines TRBV5-4 with TRBJ1-3; maybe TRBD1 (5 bases). V was pared by 4 bases and J by 0 bases, with 14 bases between. This CDR3 region has 16 residues. CDR1 SGHNT and CDR2 YYREEE come from the germline V gene (reference sequence). The CDR3 reads CASSLGETRSGNTIYF. In DNA form, the CDR3 reads TGTGCCAGCAGCCTGGGGGAGACCCGCTCTGGAAACACCATATATTTT.

The rearrangement links TRBV27 to TRBJ2-1; D unresolved. Germline V gene lookup returns CDR1 MNHEY and CDR2 SMNVEV (reference sequence). V was trimmed by 5 bases and J by 0 bases, leaving 8 bases between them. The CDR3 sequence is 14 residues long. CDR3 region: CASSRQSSYNEQFF. The CDR3 region has the DNA TGTGCCAGCAGTAGGCAGAGCTCCTACAATGAGCAGTTCTTC.

The rearrangement links TRBV14 to TRBJ2-5, with a possible D match to TRBD2 (5 bases). Germline-derived CDR1 and CDR2 are SGHDN and FVKESK. The CDR3 runs to 15 residues. V was cut by 1 base and J by 5 bases, with 14 bases left in between. CDR3 DNA: TGTGCCAGCAGCCAAGGGCTCCGGGGAAGCGAGACCCAGTACTTC. Translated, it gives CASSQGLRGSETQYF.

The V gene is TRBV10-2, the J gene TRBJ1-1; tentative D call: TRBD1 (6 bases). With 8 bases removed from V and 0 bases from J, the gap between germline ends came to 10 bases. The CDR3 runs 13 residues. CDR1 and CDR2 (germline): WSHSY, SAAADI. The CDR3, as DNA: TGCGCCAGCTTACAGGGCTTGAACACTGAAGCTTTCTTT. Its protein product is CASLQGLNTEAFF.

The rearrangement uses TRBV28 and TRBJ2-3, with D possibly being TRBD1 (6 bases). Trimming took off 5 bases at V and 0 bases at J, with 12 bases between the two ends. The CDR3 runs to 15 residues. CDR1 and CDR2 from the germline V gene are MDHEN and SYDVKM. In DNA form, the CDR3 reads TGTGCCAGCAGTCCCAAAGGACAGAGCACAGATACGCAGTATTTT. Translated, it gives CASSPKGQSTDTQYF.

The chain links TRBV25-1 to TRBJ2-3; 9 nucleotides line up with TRBD1. Looked up from germline, CDR1 is MGHDK and CDR2 is SYGVNS. CDR3 size: 15 residues. V dropped 3 bases and J dropped 5; count of bases not matched to a gene: 6. For the CDR3, the DNA is TGTGCCAGCAGTGATTTGGGACAGGGAATAGATACGCAGTATTTT. It translates to CASSDLGQGIDTQYF.

This clone was detected once. The chain links TRBV1 to TRBJ2-7; TRBD2 was called by the table and not checked on the DNA. TRBV1 is termed a pseudogene. The CDR3 spans 16 residues. The CDR3 loop reads CTSSQDLTSDPYEQYF. The CDR3 DNA is TGCACCAGCAGCCAAGATCTTACTAGCGATCCCTACGAGCAGTACTTC.

The chain has TRBV7-6 and TRBJ1-1; TRBD1 matches 7 bases. V lost 1 base and J lost 1; bases outside the gene matches: 3. The germline V gene encodes CDR1 SGHVS and CDR2 FNYEAQ. The CDR3 is made up of 15 amino acids. CDR3 bases: TGTGCCAGCAGCTTAGAGGGGGACAGGAACACTGAAGCTTTCTTT. It specifies CASSLEGDRNTEAFF.

The chain uses TRBV12-1 and TRBJ2-7; the table gives TRBD2 as D, unverified against the DNA. TRBV12-1 is tagged as a pseudogene. This CDR3 spans 13 amino acids. DNA of the CDR3: TGTGCCAGCAGCCTCCGCGGGAACTACGAGCAGTACTTC. Protein sequence: CASSLRGNYEQYF.

The rearrangement uses TRBV18 and TRBJ2-6; D is unclear. Trimming took off 3 bases at V and 0 bases at J, with 15 bases between the two ends. Germline CDR1 KGHSH, CDR2 LQKENI. The CDR3 runs 18 residues. The CDR3 protein is CASSPPRRKNSGANVLTF. For the CDR3, the DNA is TGTGCCAGCTCACCCCCCCGACGAAAAAACTCTGGGGCCAACGTCCTGACTTTC.

The sample holds one count of this clone. The CDR3 DNA reads TGTGCCAGTCGAGCGGCGGGGACGCGTACCGGGGAGCTGTTTTTT. This sequence encodes CASRAAGTRTGELFF. The V and J genes are TRBV19 and TRBJ2-2; weak D call: TRBD2 (6 bases). Trimming took off 8 bases at V and 5 bases at J, with 18 bases between the two ends. This CDR3 comprises 15 residues. CDR1 and CDR2 (germline): LNHDA, SQIVND (reference sequence). The entire variable domain, with the rest obtained from reference TRBV19 and TRBJ2-2, is as follows: DGGITQSPKYLFRKEGQNVTLSCEQNLNHDAMYWYRQDPGQGLRLIYYSQIVNDFQKGDIAEGYSVSREKKESFPLTVTSAQKNPTAFYLCASRAAGTRTGELFFGEGSRLTVL.